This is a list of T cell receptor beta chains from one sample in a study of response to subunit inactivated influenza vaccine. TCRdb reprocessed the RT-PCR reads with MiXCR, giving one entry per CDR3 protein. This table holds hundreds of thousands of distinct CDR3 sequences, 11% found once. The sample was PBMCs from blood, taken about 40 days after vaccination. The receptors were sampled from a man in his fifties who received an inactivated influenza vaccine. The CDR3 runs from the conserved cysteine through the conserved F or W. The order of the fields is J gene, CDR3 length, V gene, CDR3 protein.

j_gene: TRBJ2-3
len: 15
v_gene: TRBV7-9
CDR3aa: CASSLAQGSTDTQYF

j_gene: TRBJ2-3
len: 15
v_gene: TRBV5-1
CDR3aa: CASRPTGLSTDTQYF

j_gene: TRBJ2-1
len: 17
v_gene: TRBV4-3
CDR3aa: CASSQVDSRAVNNEQFF

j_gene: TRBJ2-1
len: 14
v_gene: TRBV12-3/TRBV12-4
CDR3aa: CASIGGGSYNEQFF

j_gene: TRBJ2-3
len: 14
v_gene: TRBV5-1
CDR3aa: CASQWTDSTDTQYF

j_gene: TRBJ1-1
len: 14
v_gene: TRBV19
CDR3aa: CASRWDRGNTEAFF

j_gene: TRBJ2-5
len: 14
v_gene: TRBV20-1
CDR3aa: CSARLTGGTETQYF

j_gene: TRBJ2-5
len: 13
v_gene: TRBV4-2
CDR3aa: CASSQGDQETQYF

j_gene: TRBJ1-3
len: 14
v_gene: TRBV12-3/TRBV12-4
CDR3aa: CASSLDLSGNTIYF

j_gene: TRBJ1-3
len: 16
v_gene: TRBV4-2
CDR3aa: CASSQDTGGHGNTIYF

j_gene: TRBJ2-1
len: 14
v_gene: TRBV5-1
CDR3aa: CASRQDGSYNEQFF

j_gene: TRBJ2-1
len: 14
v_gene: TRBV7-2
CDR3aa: CASSLLAPGDEQFF

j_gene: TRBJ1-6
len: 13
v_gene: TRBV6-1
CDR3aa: CASRQNRGSPLHF

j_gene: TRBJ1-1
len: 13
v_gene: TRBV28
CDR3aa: CASSLQENTEAFF

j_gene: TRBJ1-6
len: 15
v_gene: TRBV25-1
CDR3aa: CASSESQGIGSPLHF

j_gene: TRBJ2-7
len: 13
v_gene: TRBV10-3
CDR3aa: CAISVGRSYEQYF

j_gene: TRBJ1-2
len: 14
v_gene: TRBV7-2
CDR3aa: CASSLGGVDYGYTF

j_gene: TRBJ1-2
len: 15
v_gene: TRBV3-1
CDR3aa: CASRPFQGANYGYTF

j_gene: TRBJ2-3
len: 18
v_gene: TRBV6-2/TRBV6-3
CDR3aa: CASSKSPLLAGLTDTQYF

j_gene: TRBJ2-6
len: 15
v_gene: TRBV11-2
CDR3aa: CASSLEGSGANVLTF

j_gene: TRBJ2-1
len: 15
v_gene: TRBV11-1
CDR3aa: CASSLEAGGQNEQFF

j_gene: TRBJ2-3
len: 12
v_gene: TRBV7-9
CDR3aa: CASTASTDTQYF

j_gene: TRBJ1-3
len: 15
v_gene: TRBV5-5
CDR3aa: CASSSGQSSGNTIYF

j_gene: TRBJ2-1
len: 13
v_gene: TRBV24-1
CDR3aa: CATREERDNEQIF

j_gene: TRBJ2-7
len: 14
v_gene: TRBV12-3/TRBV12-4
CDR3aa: CASSLRAGPYEQYF

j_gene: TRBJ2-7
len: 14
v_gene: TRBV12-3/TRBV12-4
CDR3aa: CASSPWEGGYEQYF

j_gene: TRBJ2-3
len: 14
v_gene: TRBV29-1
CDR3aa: CSGCRAGVPDTQYF

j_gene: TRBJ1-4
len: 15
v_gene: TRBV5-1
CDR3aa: CASSSRTGSNEKLFF

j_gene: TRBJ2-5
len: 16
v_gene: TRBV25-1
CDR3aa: CATGRRLGGRDETQYF

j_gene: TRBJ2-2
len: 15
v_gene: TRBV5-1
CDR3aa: CASRSGQADTGELFF

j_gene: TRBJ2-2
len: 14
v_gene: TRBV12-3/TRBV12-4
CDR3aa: CASSLRANTGELFF

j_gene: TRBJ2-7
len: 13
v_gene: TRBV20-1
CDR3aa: CSVGLAGAREQYF

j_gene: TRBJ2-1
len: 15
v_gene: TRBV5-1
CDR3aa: CASSLAQATGTWQFF

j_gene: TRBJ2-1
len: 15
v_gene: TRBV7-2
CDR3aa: CASSRLAGVGNEQFF

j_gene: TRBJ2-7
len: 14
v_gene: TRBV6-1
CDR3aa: CASRDWGTSYEQYF

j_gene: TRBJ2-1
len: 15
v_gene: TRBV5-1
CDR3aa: CASSLVQAGYNEQFF

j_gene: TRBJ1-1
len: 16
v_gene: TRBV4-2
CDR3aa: CASSQLGGQGGTEAFF

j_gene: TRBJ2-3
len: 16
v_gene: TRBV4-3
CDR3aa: CASSQDLGVAPDTQYF

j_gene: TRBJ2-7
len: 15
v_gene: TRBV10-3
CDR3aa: CAISAAGTSGYEQYF

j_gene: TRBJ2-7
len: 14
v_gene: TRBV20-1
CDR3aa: CSAREGRAPFEQYF

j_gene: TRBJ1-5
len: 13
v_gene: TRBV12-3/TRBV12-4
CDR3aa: CASATGGNQPQHF

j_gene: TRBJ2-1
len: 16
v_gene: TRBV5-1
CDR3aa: CASSPLRSGQGNEQFF

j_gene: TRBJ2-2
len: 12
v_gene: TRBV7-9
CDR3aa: CASTPESGELFF

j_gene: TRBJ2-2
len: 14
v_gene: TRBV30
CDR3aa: CARRLGLDTGELFF